The rows below give T cell receptor beta chains drawn from one sample of a study of blood T cell repertoires in COVID-19. Clones were sequenced by immunoSEQ multiplex PCR, and TCRdb holds only the in-frame ones, with some missing. The table has 85,000 to 120,000 clones, just under 95% seen once. The sequenced sample consisted of peripheral blood. Source of these receptors: a woman between 50 and 59 years old with COVID-19, enrolled during active disease. CDR3s include the opening cysteine and the closing phenylalanine or tryptophan. The order of the fields is J gene, D gene, CDR3 length, V gene, clone size, CDR3 protein, CDR3 DNA. A D gene is named only where the DNA matches it firmly. Not all rows give a size; the values are once, few, many and, for expanded clones, a class.

J: TRBJ1-4
D: .
length: 13
V: TRBV28
size: .
CDR3: CASSTGTKEKLFF
DNA: TGTGCCAGCAGTACCGGGACAAAAGAAAAACTGTTTTTT

J: TRBJ1-1
D: .
length: 15
V: TRBV5-1
size: once
CDR3: CASSPGQTLNTEAFF
DNA: TGCGCCAGCAGCCCAGGACAGACATTGAACACTGAAGCTTTCTTT

J: TRBJ2-1
D: TRBD2
length: 17
V: TRBV27
size: .
CDR3: CASSFLRLAGDYNEQFF
DNA: TGTGCCAGCAGTTTCTTGCGACTAGCGGGGGACTACAATGAGCAGTTCTTC

J: TRBJ1-2
D: TRBD1
length: 14
V: TRBV3-1/TRBV3-2
size: .
CDR3: CASSQAGQGHGYTF
DNA: TGTGCCAGCAGCCAAGCCGGACAGGGTCATGGCTACACCTTC

J: TRBJ1-2
D: TRBD1
length: 14
V: TRBV9
size: .
CDR3: CASSVPRTGEGYTF
DNA: TGTGCCAGCAGCGTACCAAGGACAGGGGAGGGCTACACCTTC

J: TRBJ2-3
D: TRBD1
length: 15
V: TRBV5-4
size: .
CDR3: CASSLQGASTDTQYF
DNA: TGTGCCAGCAGCTTGCAGGGGGCGAGCACAGATACGCAGTATTTT

J: TRBJ1-6
D: .
length: 15
V: TRBV6-1
size: .
CDR3: CASSEPRGMGSPLHF
DNA: TGTGCCAGCAGTGAACCCCGGGGGATGGGTTCACCCCTCCACTTT

J: TRBJ2-1
D: .
length: 14
V: TRBV2
size: .
CDR3: CASRETALYNEQFF
DNA: TGTGCCAGTCGAGAGACAGCCCTCTACAATGAGCAGTTCTTC

J: TRBJ1-1
D: .
length: 13
V: TRBV28
size: once
CDR3: CASSFSTNTEAFF
DNA: TGTGCCAGCAGTTTTTCTACGAACACTGAAGCTTTCTTT

J: TRBJ1-3
D: .
length: 14
V: TRBV19
size: once
CDR3: CASSIPRSGNTIYF
DNA: TGTGCCAGTAGTATTCCCCGCTCTGGAAACACCATATATTTT

J: TRBJ1-6
D: .
length: 13
V: TRBV10-3
size: .
CDR3: CAISEFKSSPLHF
DNA: TGTGCCATCAGTGAGTTCAAGAGTTCACCCCTCCACTTT

J: TRBJ1-6
D: .
length: 15
V: TRBV28
size: .
CDR3: CASSPQGILNSPLHF
DNA: TGTGCCAGCAGTCCACAGGGTATATTGAATTCACCCCTCCACTTT

J: TRBJ2-7
D: TRBD1
length: 14
V: TRBV27
size: .
CDR3: CASSVDRGPYEQYF
DNA: TGTGCCAGCAGTGTCGACAGGGGACCCTACGAGCAGTACTTC

J: TRBJ2-3
D: TRBD2
length: 16
V: TRBV11-2
size: once
CDR3: CASSLGRGGPVDTQYF
DNA: TGTGCCAGCAGCTTAGGGCGGGGGGGCCCCGTAGATACGCAGTATTTT

J: TRBJ2-2
D: TRBD2
length: 13
V: TRBV19
size: .
CDR3: CASTGRGTGELFF
DNA: TGTGCCAGTACCGGGAGGGGCACCGGGGAGCTGTTTTTT

J: TRBJ1-5
D: TRBD1
length: 18
V: TRBV5-6
size: .
CDR3: CASSSRTGLFNSNQPQHF
DNA: TGTGCCAGCAGCTCAAGGACAGGCCTATTCAATAGCAATCAGCCCCAGCATTTT

J: TRBJ2-6
D: .
length: 16
V: TRBV9
size: .
CDR3: CASSGYRVPGANVLTF
DNA: TGTGCCAGCAGCGGTTACAGGGTTCCTGGGGCCAACGTCCTGACTTTC

J: TRBJ1-6
D: .
length: 13
V: TRBV28
size: .
CDR3: CASIGGSNSPLHF
DNA: TGTGCCAGCATTGGAGGGAGTAATTCACCCCTCCACTTT

J: TRBJ1-1
D: TRBD1
length: 16
V: TRBV28
size: .
CDR3: CASSPRDSWRATEAFF
DNA: TGTGCCAGCAGTCCTAGGGACAGCTGGCGAGCAACTGAAGCTTTCTTT

J: TRBJ1-5
D: TRBD1
length: 16
V: TRBV28
size: .
CDR3: CASSLFTGTGSQPQHF
DNA: TGTGCCAGCAGTTTATTTACAGGGACAGGGTCCCAGCCCCAGCATTTT